The sequence of this T cell receptor beta chain was determined in a study of T cell responses to AZD1222 COVID-19 vaccine. The study, taken as a whole, reports: Only a handful of individuals given AZD1222 were seropositive at baseline.

The CDR3 runs to 13 residues. The V end lost 0 bases, the J end lost 4 bases, and 4 bases lay between the germline ends. CDR1 is LGHNA and CDR2 is YNFKEQ in the germline V gene. Libraries were prepared by immunoSEQ multiplex PCR; TCRdb keeps only in-frame clonotypes and omits some of them. Of some 180,000 clones in the sample, approximately 93% were seen once. In regard to this clone: Its target is not known.

Sequencing used peripheral blood, obtained 28 days after the second AZD1222 dose. The receptor comes from an adult who received the AZD1222 COVID-19 vaccine. The chain is built from TRBV4-2 and TRBJ1-5, with unresolved D. CDR3 DNA: TGTGCCAGCAGCCAAGATGTGAATCAGCCCCAGCATTTT. This codes for CASSQDVNQPQHF.